This TCR beta chain was captured by sequencing in a study of shared clonotypes between healthy human individuals. Study-wide background: Three plates were used per donor for CD4 naive, three for CD4 memory, two for CD8 naive and one for CD8 memory.

This table comes from immunoSEQ multiplex PCR, and its TCRdb copy is limited to in-frame clones, with some not included. The sample gives around 720,000 clones, roughly 72% of which show up once; roughly 2% is in the top ten. On this clone: Distinct nucleotide sequences in the sample also encode this CDR3.

Germline V gene lookup returns CDR1 SGHNT and CDR2 YENEEA. This CDR3 region has 15 residues. The V end lost 3 bases, the J end lost 1 base, and 10 bases lay between the germline ends. The receptor was derived from a woman aged 25 to 39 in good health. This chain links TRBV11-3 with TRBJ1-3, with D possibly TRBD1 on 6 matching bases. The sequenced material came from memory CD4+ T cells sorted from blood. This sample's subset: CD45RA-negative fraction. The CDR3 coding sequence is TGTGCCAGCAGCTTGGGGACACATTCTGGAAACACCATATATTTT. This sequence encodes CASSLGTHSGNTIYF.